A selection of T cell receptor beta chains follows, all from one sample in a study of vaccination effects on CD4 cells after COVID-19. Sequenced by immunoSEQ multiplex PCR; TCRdb stores in-frame clones only, minus some. This table has 65,000 to 90,000 clones, roughly 73% appearing once. Antigens of these TCRs are unknown. Specimen: CD4+ T cells from PBMCs cultured without peptide, collected after COVID-19 vaccination. The receptors derive from a human donor who received a COVID-19 vaccine. Each CDR3 is given with its conserved first and last residue. Clone size is given for some rows only: seen once, a few or many times, or a class if the clone is expanded.

V gene	clone size	J gene	CDR3 protein
TRBV3-1/TRBV3-2	few	TRBJ2-2	CASSQVGLNTGELFF
TRBV5-1	.	TRBJ2-2	CASSLAAQNTGELFF
TRBV2	.	TRBJ1-1	CASSVNRGNTEAFF
TRBV5-1	.	TRBJ2-4	CASSLGQGDAKNIQYF
TRBV4-1	.	TRBJ2-6	CASSGNLGIRTANVLTF
TRBV19	few	TRBJ2-1	CASRNLGGLTVNEQFF
TRBV28	.	TRBJ1-1	CASSLAGPNTEAFF
TRBV12-5	.	TRBJ2-2	CASGGEGQTNTGELFF
TRBV4-3	.	TRBJ2-5	CASSQEGKKTQYF
TRBV19	.	TRBJ1-5	CASSLWGGNQPQHF
TRBV4-1	.	TRBJ1-6	CASSQETGGRSNSPLHF
TRBV9	.	TRBJ1-6	CASSVGPPGAYNSPLHF
TRBV18	.	TRBJ2-5	CASSPPGLAGVGQETQYF
TRBV15	.	TRBJ1-2	CATSRDFVQPGYTF
TRBV11-3	.	TRBJ2-2	CASSLAGWNTGELFF
TRBV10-1	.	TRBJ1-1	CASSDQGRTEAFF
TRBV2	.	TRBJ2-5	CASSLIGETQYF
TRBV19	once	TRBJ1-2	CASSIAGGVNYGYTF
TRBV6-5	.	TRBJ1-1	CASSTTGNVNTEAFF
TRBV18	once	TRBJ2-1	CASSRTGGSYNEQFF
TRBV28	.	TRBJ1-2	CASSPRPLGDRGRGGYTF
TRBV6-5	.	TRBJ2-5	CASSYGLGGEQTQYF
TRBV5-4	few	TRBJ1-2	CASSLEGAGYGYTF
TRBV5-1	.	TRBJ2-4	CASSSQTPPEDIQYF
TRBV6-5	.	TRBJ1-5	CASSYRGESNQPQHF
TRBV19	once	TRBJ1-2	CASSKNSGEYGYTF
TRBV29-1	.	TRBJ1-2	CSVGVNGVYGYTF
TRBV5-1	.	TRBJ1-4	CASSSQTSLSGNEKLFF
TRBV15	.	TRBJ1-1	CATSRDQGLTEAFF
TRBV5-1	.	TRBJ2-3	CASSLGGSTDTQYF
TRBV4-3	few	TRBJ1-5	CASSQEYRRQTQPQHF
TRBV5-1	.	TRBJ2-3	CASSLLGRGTDTQYF
TRBV18	.	TRBJ2-1	CASSPPGQGYYNEQFF
TRBV7-3	.	TRBJ1-2	CASSPGGPGGYTF
TRBV2	.	TRBJ1-2	CASSDSGTGGYTF
TRBV18	.	TRBJ2-5	CASSPTGQAETQYF
TRBV6-4	once	TRBJ1-5	CASSDSGGYSNQPQHF
TRBV5-6	.	TRBJ1-4	CASSKTGTGTNEKLFF
TRBV7-2	.	TRBJ2-2	CASSGGQVTTGELFF
TRBV18	.	TRBJ1-2	CASSPTWGSSYGYTF
TRBV3-1/TRBV3-2	.	TRBJ2-2	CAVRQGGPTANTGELFF
TRBV25-1	.	TRBJ1-3	CASSDSLYTIYF
TRBV27	.	TRBJ1-3	CASSLSVGTGNTIYF
TRBV6-5	.	TRBJ1-5	CASSYRAPEGQPQHF